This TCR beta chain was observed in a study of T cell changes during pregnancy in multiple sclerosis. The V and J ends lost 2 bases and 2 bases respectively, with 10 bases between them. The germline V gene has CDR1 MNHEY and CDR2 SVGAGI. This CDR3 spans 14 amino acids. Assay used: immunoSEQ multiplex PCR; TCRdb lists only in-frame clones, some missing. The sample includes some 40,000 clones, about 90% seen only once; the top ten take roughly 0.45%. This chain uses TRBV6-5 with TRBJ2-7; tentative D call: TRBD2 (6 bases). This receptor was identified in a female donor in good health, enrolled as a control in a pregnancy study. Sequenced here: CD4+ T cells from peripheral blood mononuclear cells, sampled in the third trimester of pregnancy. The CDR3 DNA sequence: TGTGCCAGCAGTTACGGCGGGGAGGCCTACGAGCAGTACTTC. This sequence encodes CASSYGGEAYEQYF.